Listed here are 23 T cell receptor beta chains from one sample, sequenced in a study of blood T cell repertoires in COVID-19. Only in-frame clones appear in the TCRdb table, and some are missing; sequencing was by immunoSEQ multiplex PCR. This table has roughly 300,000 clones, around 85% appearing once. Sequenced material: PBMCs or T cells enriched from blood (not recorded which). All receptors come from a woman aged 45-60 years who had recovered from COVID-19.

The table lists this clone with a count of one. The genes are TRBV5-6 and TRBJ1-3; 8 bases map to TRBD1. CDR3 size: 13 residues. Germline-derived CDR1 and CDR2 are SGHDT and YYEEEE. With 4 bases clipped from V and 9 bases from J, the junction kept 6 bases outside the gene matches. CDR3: CASSRTDRGTIYF. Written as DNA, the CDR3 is TGTGCCAGCAGCAGAACCGACAGGGGCACCATATATTTT.

CDR3 in amino acids: CASSQPQGGREHEQYF. The DNA of the CDR3 is TGCGCCAGCAGCCAGCCCCAAGGGGGCCGAGAACACGAGCAGTACTTC. The V call is TRBV4-1, the J call TRBJ2-7, with 7 nucleotides matching TRBD1. Germline CDR1 and CDR2: MGHRA and YSYEKL. The V gene end was trimmed by 3 bases and the J gene end by 5 bases; junction bases not matched to a gene: 13. This CDR3 is 16 amino acids long.

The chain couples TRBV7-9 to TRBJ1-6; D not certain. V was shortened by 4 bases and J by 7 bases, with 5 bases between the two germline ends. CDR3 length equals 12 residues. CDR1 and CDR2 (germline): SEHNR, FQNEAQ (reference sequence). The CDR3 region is CASSYSNSPLHF. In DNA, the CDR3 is TGTGCCAGCAGCTACTCCAATTCACCCCTCCACTTT.

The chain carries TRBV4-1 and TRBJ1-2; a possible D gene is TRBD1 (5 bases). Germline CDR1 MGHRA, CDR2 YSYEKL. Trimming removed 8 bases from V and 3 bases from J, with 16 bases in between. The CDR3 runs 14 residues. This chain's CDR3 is CASGRRDRDYGYTF. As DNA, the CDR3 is TGCGCCAGCGGCCGCCGCGACAGAGACTATGGCTACACCTTC.

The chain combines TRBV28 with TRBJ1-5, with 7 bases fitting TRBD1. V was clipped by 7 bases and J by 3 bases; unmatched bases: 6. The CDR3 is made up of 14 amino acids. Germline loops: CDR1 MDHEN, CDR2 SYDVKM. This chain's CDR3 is CASTPTGFNQPQHF. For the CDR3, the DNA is TGTGCCAGCACCCCGACAGGGTTCAATCAGCCCCAGCATTTT.

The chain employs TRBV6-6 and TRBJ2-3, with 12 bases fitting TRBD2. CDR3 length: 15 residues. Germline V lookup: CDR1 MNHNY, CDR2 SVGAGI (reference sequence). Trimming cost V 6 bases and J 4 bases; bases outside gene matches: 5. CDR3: CASRPSGGAPDTQYF. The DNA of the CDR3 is TGTGCCAGCAGACCTAGCGGGGGGGCCCCAGATACGCAGTATTTT.

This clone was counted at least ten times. The CDR3 bases are TGTGCCAGCAGCCAAGCCCCGGGGGCAGCGGGAGTTGACGAAAACATTCAGTACTTC. It translates to CASSQAPGAAGVDENIQYF. V gene TRBV4-2 combines with J gene TRBJ2-4; 8 bases fit TRBD2. Germline values: CDR1 LGHNA, CDR2 YNFKEQ. J gave up 5 bases and V 1 base, and 16 bases lay outside the gene matches. The CDR3 runs to 19 residues.

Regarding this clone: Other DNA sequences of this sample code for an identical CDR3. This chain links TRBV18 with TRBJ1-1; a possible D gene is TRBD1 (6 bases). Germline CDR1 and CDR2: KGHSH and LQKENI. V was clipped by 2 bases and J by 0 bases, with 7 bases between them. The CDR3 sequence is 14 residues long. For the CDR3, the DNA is TGTGCCAGCTCACCAGGACAGCTGAACACTGAAGCTTTCTTT. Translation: CASSPGQLNTEAFF.

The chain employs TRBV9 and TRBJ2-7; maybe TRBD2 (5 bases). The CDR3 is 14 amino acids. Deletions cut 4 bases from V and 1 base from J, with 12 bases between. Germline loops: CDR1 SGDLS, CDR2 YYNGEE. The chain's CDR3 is CASSPRWESYEQYF. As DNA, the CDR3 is TGTGCCAGCAGCCCCCGTTGGGAGTCCTACGAGCAGTACTTC.

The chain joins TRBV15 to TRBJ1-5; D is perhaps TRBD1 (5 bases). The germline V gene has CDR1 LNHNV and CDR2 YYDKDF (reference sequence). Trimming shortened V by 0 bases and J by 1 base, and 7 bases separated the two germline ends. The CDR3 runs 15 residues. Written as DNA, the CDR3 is TGTGCCACCAGCAGAGACAGGGCCAGCAATCAGCCCCAGCATTTT. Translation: CATSRDRASNQPQHF.

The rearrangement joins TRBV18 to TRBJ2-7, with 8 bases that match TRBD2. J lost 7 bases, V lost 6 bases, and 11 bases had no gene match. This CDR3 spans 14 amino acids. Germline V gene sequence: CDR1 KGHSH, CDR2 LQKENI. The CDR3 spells CASSAGGPPREQYF. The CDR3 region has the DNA TGTGCCAGCTCGGCGGGGGGCCCCCCTAGGGAGCAGTACTTC.

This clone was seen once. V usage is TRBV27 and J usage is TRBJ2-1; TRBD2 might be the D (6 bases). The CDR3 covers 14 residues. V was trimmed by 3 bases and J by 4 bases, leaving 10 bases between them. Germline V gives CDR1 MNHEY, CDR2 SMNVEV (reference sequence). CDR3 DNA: TGTGCCAGCAGTTTCCGGCGGGGATACAATGAGCAGTTCTTC. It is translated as CASSFRRGYNEQFF.

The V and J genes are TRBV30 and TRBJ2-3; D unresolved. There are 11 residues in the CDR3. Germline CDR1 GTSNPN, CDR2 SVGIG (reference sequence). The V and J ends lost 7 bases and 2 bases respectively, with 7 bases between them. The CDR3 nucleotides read TGTGCCTTGGAGAACACAGATACGCAGTATTTT. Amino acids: CALENTDTQYF.

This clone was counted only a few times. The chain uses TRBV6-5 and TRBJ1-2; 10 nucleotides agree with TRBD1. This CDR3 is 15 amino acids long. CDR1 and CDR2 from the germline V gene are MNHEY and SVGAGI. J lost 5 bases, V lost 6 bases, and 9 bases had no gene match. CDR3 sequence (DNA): TGTGCCAGCAGACCCGACAGGGGGCAGGGGTATGGCTACACCTTC. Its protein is CASRPDRGQGYGYTF.

The CDR3 bases are TGTGCCAGCAGTTTTTCAGGGGGCTACTATGGCTACACCTTC. It yields the protein CASSFSGGYYGYTF. V usage is TRBV27 and J usage is TRBJ1-2; 8 nucleotides align to TRBD1. There are 14 residues in the CDR3. Germline V lookup: CDR1 MNHEY, CDR2 SMNVEV (reference sequence). J lost 3 bases, V lost 3 bases, and 3 bases had no gene match.

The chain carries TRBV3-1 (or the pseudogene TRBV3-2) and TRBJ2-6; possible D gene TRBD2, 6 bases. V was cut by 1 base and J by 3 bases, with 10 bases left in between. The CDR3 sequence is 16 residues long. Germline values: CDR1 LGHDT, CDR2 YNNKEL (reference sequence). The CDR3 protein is CASSQVGGVGANVLTF. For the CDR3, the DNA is TGTGCCAGCAGCCAAGTGGGGGGAGTTGGGGCCAACGTCCTGACTTTC.

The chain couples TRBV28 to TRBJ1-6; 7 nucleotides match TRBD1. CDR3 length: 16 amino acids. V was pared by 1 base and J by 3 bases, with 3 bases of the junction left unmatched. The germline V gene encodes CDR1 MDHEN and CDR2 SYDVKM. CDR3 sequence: CASSLSRDSYNSPLHF. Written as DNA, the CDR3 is TGTGCCAGCAGTTTATCTAGGGACAGCTATAATTCACCCCTCCACTTT.

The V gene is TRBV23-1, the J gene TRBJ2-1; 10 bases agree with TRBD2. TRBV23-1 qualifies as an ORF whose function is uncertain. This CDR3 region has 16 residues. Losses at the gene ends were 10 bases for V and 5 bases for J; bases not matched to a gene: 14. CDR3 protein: CATLLHLAGVHNEQFF. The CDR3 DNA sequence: TGCGCCACATTACTTCATCTAGCGGGGGTTCACAATGAGCAGTTCTTC.

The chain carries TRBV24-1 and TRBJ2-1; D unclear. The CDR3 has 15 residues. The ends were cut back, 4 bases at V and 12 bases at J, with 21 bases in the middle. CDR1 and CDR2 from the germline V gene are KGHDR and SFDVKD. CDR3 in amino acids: CATSDYTTQGSRQFF. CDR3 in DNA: TGTGCCACCAGTGACTATACTACGCAAGGATCCAGGCAGTTCTTC.

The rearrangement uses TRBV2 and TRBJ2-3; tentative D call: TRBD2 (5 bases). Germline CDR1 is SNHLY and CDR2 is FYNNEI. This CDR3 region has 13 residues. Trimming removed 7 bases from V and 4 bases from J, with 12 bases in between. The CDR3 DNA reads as TGTGCCAGCAAGGGCGGGCGCGCAGATACGCAGTATTTT. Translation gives CASKGGRADTQYF.

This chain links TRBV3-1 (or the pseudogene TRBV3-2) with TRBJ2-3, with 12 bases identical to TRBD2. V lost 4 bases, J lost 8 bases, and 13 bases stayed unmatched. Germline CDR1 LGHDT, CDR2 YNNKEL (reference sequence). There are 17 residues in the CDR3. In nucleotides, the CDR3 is TGTGCCAGCAGCCGAACAAAACTAGCGGGGGGCACGGCTACGCAGTATTTT. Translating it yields CASSRTKLAGGTATQYF.

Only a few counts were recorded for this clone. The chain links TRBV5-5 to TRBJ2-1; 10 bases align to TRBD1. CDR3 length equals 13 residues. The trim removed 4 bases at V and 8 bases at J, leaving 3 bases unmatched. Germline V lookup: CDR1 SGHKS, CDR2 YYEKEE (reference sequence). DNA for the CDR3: TGTGCCAGCAGCCGACAGGGGGCCTATGAGCAGTTCTTC. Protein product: CASSRQGAYEQFF. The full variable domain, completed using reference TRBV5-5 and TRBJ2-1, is DAGVTQSPTHLIKTRGQQVTLRCSPISGHKSVSWYQQVLGQGPQFIFQYYEKEERGRGNFPDRFSARQFPNYSSELNVNALLLGDSALYLCASSRQGAYEQFFGPGTRLTVL.

The CDR3 here is CASSLVASGGRANVLTF. As DNA, the CDR3 is TGTGCCAGCAGCTTGGTGGCTAGCGGAGGTAGGGCCAACGTCCTGACTTTC. The chain uses TRBV5-5 and TRBJ2-6; the match to TRBD2 covers 7 bases. The CDR3 consists of 17 residues. Germline-derived CDR1 and CDR2 are SGHKS and YYEKEE (reference sequence). V was pared by 0 bases and J by 5 bases, with 8 bases of the junction left unmatched.